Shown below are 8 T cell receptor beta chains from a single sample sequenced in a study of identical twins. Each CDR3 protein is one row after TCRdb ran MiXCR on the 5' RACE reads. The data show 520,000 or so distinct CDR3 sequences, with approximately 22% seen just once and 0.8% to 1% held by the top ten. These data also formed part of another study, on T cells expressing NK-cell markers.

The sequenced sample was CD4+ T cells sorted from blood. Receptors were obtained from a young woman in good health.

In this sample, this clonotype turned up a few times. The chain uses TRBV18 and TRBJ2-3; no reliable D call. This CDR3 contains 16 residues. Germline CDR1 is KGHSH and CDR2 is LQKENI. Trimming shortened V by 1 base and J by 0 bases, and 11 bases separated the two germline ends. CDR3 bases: TGTGCCAGCTCACCACTGGCCGGATCCAGCACAGATACGCAGTATTTT. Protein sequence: CASSPLAGSSTDTQYF.

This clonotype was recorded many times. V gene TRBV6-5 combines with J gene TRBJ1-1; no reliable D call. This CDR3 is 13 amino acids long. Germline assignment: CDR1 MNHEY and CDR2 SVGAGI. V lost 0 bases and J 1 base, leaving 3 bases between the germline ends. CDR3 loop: CASSYSANTEAFF. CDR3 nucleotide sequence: TGTGCCAGCAGTTACTCGGCGAACACTGAAGCTTTCTTT.

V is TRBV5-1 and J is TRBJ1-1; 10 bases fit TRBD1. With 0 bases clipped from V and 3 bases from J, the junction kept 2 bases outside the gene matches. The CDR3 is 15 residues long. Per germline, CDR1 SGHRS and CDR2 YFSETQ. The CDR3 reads CASSLEGQGDTEAFF. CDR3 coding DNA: TGCGCCAGCAGCTTGGAAGGACAGGGGGACACTGAAGCTTTCTTT.

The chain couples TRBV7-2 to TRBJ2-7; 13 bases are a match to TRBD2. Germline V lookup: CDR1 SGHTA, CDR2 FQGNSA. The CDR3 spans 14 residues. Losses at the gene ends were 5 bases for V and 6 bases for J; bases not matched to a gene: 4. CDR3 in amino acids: CASSGGLAGVEQYF. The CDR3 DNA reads TGTGCCAGCAGCGGAGGACTAGCGGGAGTCGAGCAGTACTTC.

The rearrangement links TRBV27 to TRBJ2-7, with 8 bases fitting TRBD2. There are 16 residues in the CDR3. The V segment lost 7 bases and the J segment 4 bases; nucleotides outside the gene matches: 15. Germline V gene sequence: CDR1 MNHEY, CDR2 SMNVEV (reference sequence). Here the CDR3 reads CASKEAGGPLLYEQYF. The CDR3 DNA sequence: TGTGCCAGCAAAGAGGCGGGAGGCCCCCTTCTATACGAGCAGTACTTC.

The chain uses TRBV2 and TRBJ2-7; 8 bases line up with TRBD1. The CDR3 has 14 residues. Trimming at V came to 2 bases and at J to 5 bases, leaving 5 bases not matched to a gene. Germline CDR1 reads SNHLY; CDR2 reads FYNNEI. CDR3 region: CASSENRGEHEQYF. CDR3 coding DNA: TGTGCCAGCAGTGAAAACAGGGGGGAACACGAGCAGTACTTC. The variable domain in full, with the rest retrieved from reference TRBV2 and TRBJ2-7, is EPEVTQTPSHQVTQMGQEVILRCVPISNHLYFYWYRQILGQKVEFLVSFYNNEISEKSEIFDDQFSVERPDGSNFTLKIRSTKLEDSAMYFCASSENRGEHEQYFGPGTRLTVT.

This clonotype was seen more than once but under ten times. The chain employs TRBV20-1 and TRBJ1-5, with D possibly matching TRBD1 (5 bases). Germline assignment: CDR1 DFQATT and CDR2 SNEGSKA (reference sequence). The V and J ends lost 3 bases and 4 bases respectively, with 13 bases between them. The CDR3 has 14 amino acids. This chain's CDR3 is CSARTAAPNQPQHF. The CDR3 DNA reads TGCAGTGCTAGGACAGCAGCCCCAAATCAGCCCCAGCATTTT.

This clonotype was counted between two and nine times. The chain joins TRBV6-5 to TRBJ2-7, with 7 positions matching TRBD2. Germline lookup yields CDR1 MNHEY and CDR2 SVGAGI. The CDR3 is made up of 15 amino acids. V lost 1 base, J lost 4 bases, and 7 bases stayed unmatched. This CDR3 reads CASSYWSSGYYEQYF. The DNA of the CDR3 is TGTGCCAGCAGTTACTGGTCTAGCGGATATTACGAGCAGTACTTC.